The 19 T cell receptor delta chains below all came from one sample that was sequenced in a study of gamma-delta chains in newborns, infants, children (dated by TCRdb to between 2018 and 2020). Sequencing was carried out with an Illumina MiSeq. In TCRdb, clones were called once more from the public reads by CATT, and rows of identical DNA were later combined. Counted in this sample were more than 5,000 delta-chain clones; approximately 17% of them appeared once. The ten largest make up 5.2% of the sample. The sequenced material came from blood. These receptor sequences come from a child who was a newborn, infant or young child, either healthy, febrile or measles-vaccinated (not recorded which).

The chain is built from TRDV1 and TRDJ1; 10 bases match TRDD3. The J gene was missing in TCRdb and was found by matching the end of the DNA to germline. Germline V CDR1 and CDR2: TSWWSYY, QGS. The junction had 38 bases not matched to a gene; V was cut back by 6 bases and J by 7 bases. The length of the CDR3 is 24 residues. This CDR3 reads CALGDPLTLRVPRGIRGMSGKLIF. The DNA of the CDR3 is TGTGCTCTTGGAGATCCCTTAACGCTCCGGGTACCGAGGGGGATACGGGGGATGTCCGGTAAACTCATCTTT.

This clone is medium-sized by share. Additional DNA sequences in this sample encode the identical CDR3. The rearrangement links TRDV2 to TRDJ3, with D perhaps TRDD3 (5 bases). Germline V gene lookup returns CDR1 GEAIGNYY and CDR2 EKD. V was clipped by 1 base and J by 0 bases, with 12 bases between them. The CDR3 covers 18 residues. CDR3 sequence reads: CACDTAGGSSWDTRQMFF. The CDR3, as DNA: TGTGCCTGTGACACAGCGGGGGGCAGCTCCTGGGACACCCGACAGATGTTTTTC.

This clone was found a few times. This chain uses TRDV2 with TRDJ1; 7 bases align to TRDD3. The germline CDR1 and CDR2 sequences are GEAIGNYY and EKD. Trimming at V came to 2 bases and at J to 5 bases, leaving 16 bases not matched to a gene. The CDR3 spans 17 residues. The CDR3 coding sequence is TGTGCCTGTGACAAAGTTGGACTGGGGCCGACCCGAGATAAACTCATCTTT. Translated, it gives CACDKVGLGPTRDKLIF.

J is TRDJ3 and V is TRDV2; D uncertain. The CDR3 has 18 amino acids. Trimming stripped 3 bases from V and 4 bases from J, with 18 bases between. The germline CDR1 and CDR2 sequences are GEAIGNYY and EKD. CDR3 sequence: CACDPPLPRSWDTRQMFF. The CDR3 nucleotides read TGTGCCTGTGACCCCCCCCTCCCTCGCTCTTGGGACACCCGACAGATGTTTTTC.

The V gene is TRDV2; the J gene was not called; whether TRDD3, the table's D call, matches the DNA was not checked. Germline V gives CDR1 GEAIGNYY, CDR2 EKD. The CDR3 loop spans 22 amino acids. This CDR3 is CACDTRFVRELGDLLDTDKIIF. CDR3 DNA: TGTGCCTGTGACACCCGATTTGTACGTGAACTGGGGGATCTTTTGGACACCGATAAAATCATCTTT.

Notes on this clone: The junction departs from the called germline gene at one end, perhaps through a read error. The V and J genes are TRDV2 and TRDJ3; TRDD3 aligns across 7 bases. Assignment of the J gene here rests on matching the DNA to germline, because TCRdb gives none. This CDR3 is built from 20 residues. Germline CDR1 GEAIGNYY, CDR2 EKD. DNA for the CDR3: TGTGCCTGTGACACCGCGATTGGGGGACCTAGCTCCTGGGACACCCGAAAGATGTTTTTC. As protein: CACDTAIGGPSSWDTRKMFF.

This clone appeared a single time. This rearrangement joins TRDV2 to TRDJ1; 13 bases match TRDD3. Matching the DNA to germline supplied the J gene, which TCRdb does not give. This CDR3 contains 17 residues. J lost 1 base, V lost 0 bases, and 4 bases had no gene match. Per the germline V gene, CDR1 is GEAIGNYY and CDR2 is EKD. The CDR3 loop reads CACDTILGDTGTDKLIF. CDR3 sequence (DNA): TGTGCCTGTGACACCATACTGGGGGATACGGGCACCGATAAACTCATCTTT.

For this clone: The translated DNA and TCRdb's protein are not identical at residue 4; the protein here was translated from the DNA. V is TRDV2 and J is TRDJ1, with D possibly being TRDD3 (5 bases). The CDR3 is 15 amino acids. In germline, CDR1 is GEAIGNYY, CDR2 EKD. Here the CDR3 reads CACGTVEDKADKLIF. The DNA of the CDR3 is TGTGCCTGTGGCACCGTTGAGGATAAGGCCGATAAACTCATCTTT.

By share, this clone ranks as medium-sized. CDR3: CALGEPFPNLVLGALNQLFF. For the CDR3, the DNA is TGTGCTCTTGGGGAACCTTTCCCCAACCTCGTACTGGGGGCCCTAAATCAACTCTTCTTT. V and J are TRDV1 and TRDJ2; 8 bases are a match to TRDD3. CDR3 length equals 20 residues. Trimming removed 1 base from V and 11 bases from J; junction bases left unmatched: 24. Germline CDR1 is TSWWSYY and CDR2 is QGS.

With regard to this clone: One end of the junction fails to match germline, which may point to a read error. V and J are TRDV2 and TRDJ3, with 12 nucleotides matching TRDD3. Germline loops: CDR1 GEAIGNYY, CDR2 EKD. The CDR3 has 18 residues. The CDR3 sequence: CACDATGGYSWDTRQVFF. The CDR3 DNA is TGTGCCTGTGACGCTACTGGGGGATACTCCTGGGACACCCGACAGGTGTTTTTC.

This clone was counted a few times. The chain combines TRDV2 with TRDJ1, with unresolved D. No J segment appears in TCRdb, so it was assigned here by matching the sequence to germline. The CDR3 loop spans 18 amino acids. Germline assignment: CDR1 GEAIGNYY and CDR2 EKD. The V end lost 0 bases, the J end lost 3 bases, and 22 bases lay between the germline ends. CDR3 region: CACDTVGSTTQNSDKLIF. In nucleotides, the CDR3 is TGTGCCTGTGACACCGTTGGCTCAACAACCCAAAATTCCGATAAACTCATCTTT.

In its sample, this clone ranks as medium-sized. CDR3 sequence (DNA): TGTGCCTGTGACACGCTCTCCTTCGAGTCCGATAAACTCATCTTT. It yields the protein CACDTLSFESDKLIF. The chain recombines TRDV2 with TRDJ1, with D possibly matching TRDD2 (5 bases). The V and J ends lost 1 base and 3 bases respectively, with 14 bases between them. The germline V gene has CDR1 GEAIGNYY and CDR2 EKD. This CDR3 has 15 amino acids.

This clone is deemed medium-sized. The same CDR3 also results from other DNA sequences found in this sample. This chain links TRDV2 with TRDJ3; 9 bases agree with TRDD3. Losses at the gene ends were 0 bases for V and 0 bases for J; bases not matched to a gene: 2. This CDR3 contains 18 residues. From germline, CDR1 is GEAIGNYY and CDR2 EKD. For the CDR3, the DNA is TGTGCCTGTGACACCGTTGGGGGATACTCCTGGGACACCCGACAGATGTTTTTC. Translating gives CACDTVGGYSWDTRQMFF.

This clone was counted between two and nine times. This chain connects TRDV2 to TRDJ3, with 13 bases matching TRDD3. The CDR3 totals 20 residues. The V gene's germline CDR1 is GEAIGNYY and CDR2 EKD. The V and J ends lost 3 bases and 0 bases, in that order; junction bases with no gene match: 7. This CDR3 is CACDVLGDTHDSWDTRQMFF. CDR3 bases: TGTGCCTGTGACGTACTGGGGGATACGCATGACTCCTGGGACACCCGACAGATGTTTTTC.

This clone was seen only a few times. The chain carries TRDV1 and TRDJ1, with 9 bases identical to TRDD2. Trimming at V came to 5 bases and at J to 0 bases, leaving 10 bases not matched to a gene. The CDR3 is 17 residues long. The germline V gene encodes CDR1 TSWWSYY and CDR2 QGS. The CDR3: CALGTSFLPLYTDKLIF. CDR3 in DNA: TGTGCTCTTGGGACATCCTTCCTACCTCTTTACACCGATAAACTCATCTTT.

In regard to this clone: Other DNA sequences of this sample code for an identical CDR3. The chain links TRDV2 to TRDJ3, with D perhaps matching TRDD3 (5 bases). This CDR3 has 19 residues. The ends were cut back, 7 bases at V and 0 bases at J, with 21 bases in the middle. The germline gives CDR1 GEAIGNYY, CDR2 EKD. CDR3 protein: CACDDRGMRSSWDTRQMFF. Here the CDR3 DNA reads TGTGCCTGCGACGACAGGGGAATGCGATCCTCCTGGGACACCCGACAGATGTTTTTC.

This clone is labeled large. This chain links TRDV2 with TRDJ1; 10 positions match TRDD3. The ends lost 3 bases at V and 3 bases at J; junction bases unmatched: 9. The CDR3 runs to 16 residues. Germline V CDR1 and CDR2: GEAIGNYY, EKD. Written as DNA, the CDR3 is TGTGCCTGTGACTATACTACTGGGGGATTACCCGATAAACTCATCTTT. Amino acids: CACDYTTGGLPDKLIF.

With regard to this clone: The germline gene is not matched at one end of the junction; a read error may be the cause. This chain connects TRDV2 to TRDJ3; TRDD3 might be the D (6 bases). TCRdb offers no J gene call, so here the DNA was matched to germline to obtain one. The CDR3 runs 17 residues. The germline V gene encodes CDR1 GEAIGNYY and CDR2 EKD. The CDR3 here is CACDTVLGAWDTRKMFF. The CDR3 DNA reads as TGTGCCTGTGACACCGTACTGGGCGCCTGGGACACCCGAAAGATGTTTTTC.

This clone has only one observation. A much bigger clone sits one base away, suggesting this may be a read error. The assigned J gene is TRDJ1, but the V gene is uncalled; whether TRDD3, the table's D call, matches the DNA was not checked. The CDR3 extends over 22 amino acids. The CDR3 nucleotides read TGTGCCTCCCTGCCCTCCCTAGTAGTGAAGCTACTGGGGGATAGAGGGACCGATAAACTCATCTTT. Its protein product is CASLPSLVVKLLGDRGTDKLIF.